A selection of T cell receptor beta chains follows, all from one sample in a study of T-cell reconstitution after alpha-beta-depleted transplantation in children. MiXCR, applied by TCRdb to the PCR reads, yields one record per CDR3 protein. The sample yields about 240,000 distinct CDR3 sequences, 20% to 30% seen once. This material consisted of PBMCs, taken before TCRalphabeta/CD19-depleted stem cell transplant. These receptors came from a girl between 2 and 10 years old with Fanconi anemia, due to receive a stem cell transplant. Both conserved end residues are part of each CDR3. Fields, in order: clone size, J gene, V gene, D gene, CDR3 protein, CDR3 DNA. A D gene is named only where the DNA matches it firmly. Only some rows state a clone size, as once, few, many or a class for expanded clones.

clone_size: few; j_call: TRBJ2-7; v_call: TRBV29-1; d_call: -; cdr3_aa: CSVQGVGYEQYF; cdr3_nt: TGCAGCGTTCAGGGTGTTGGGTACGAGCAGTACTTC
clone_size: -; j_call: TRBJ2-5; v_call: TRBV11-2; d_call: -; cdr3_aa: CASSFRGLEETQYF; cdr3_nt: TGTGCCAGCAGCTTTAGGGGTCTCGAGGAGACCCAGTACTTC
clone_size: many; j_call: TRBJ1-4; v_call: TRBV28; d_call: -; cdr3_aa: CASREGEKLFF; cdr3_nt: TGTGCCAGCAGGGAGGGAGAAAAACTGTTTTTT
clone_size: few; j_call: TRBJ2-3; v_call: TRBV11-2; d_call: -; cdr3_aa: CASSLGILAPLRTDTQYF; cdr3_nt: TGTGCCAGCAGCTTAGGTATACTAGCACCCCTCCGCACAGATACGCAGTATTTT
clone_size: -; j_call: TRBJ2-1; v_call: TRBV20-1; d_call: TRBD2; cdr3_aa: CSARQHPSGRASGNEQFF; cdr3_nt: TGCAGTGCTAGACAACACCCTAGCGGGAGGGCCTCCGGCAATGAGCAGTTCTTC
clone_size: once; j_call: TRBJ1-1; v_call: TRBV6-5; d_call: TRBD1; cdr3_aa: CASSYSGTVRNTEAFF; cdr3_nt: TGTGCCAGCAGCTACTCCGGGACAGTGAGGAACACTGAAGCTTTCTTT
clone_size: few; j_call: TRBJ2-5; v_call: TRBV5-1; d_call: TRBD2; cdr3_aa: CASSLSGRAEKTQYF; cdr3_nt: TGCGCCAGCAGCTTAAGCGGGAGGGCCGAAAAGACCCAGTACTTC
clone_size: many; j_call: TRBJ2-5; v_call: TRBV29-1; d_call: TRBD2; cdr3_aa: CSVASGSETQYF; cdr3_nt: TGCAGCGTTGCTAGCGGCTCTGAGACCCAGTACTTC
clone_size: -; j_call: TRBJ2-2; v_call: TRBV20-1; d_call: -; cdr3_aa: CSARHSEGRTGELFF; cdr3_nt: TGCAGTGCTAGACATAGCGAGGGTAGGACCGGGGAGCTGTTTTTT
clone_size: -; j_call: TRBJ2-7; v_call: TRBV29-1; d_call: -; cdr3_aa: CSAEGGVLGEQYF; cdr3_nt: TGCAGCGCGGAAGGCGGGGTCCTAGGCGAGCAGTACTTC
clone_size: -; j_call: TRBJ1-2; v_call: TRBV25-1; d_call: -; cdr3_aa: CASSEYRQGNYGYTF; cdr3_nt: TGTGCCAGCAGTGAATATAGGCAGGGGAACTATGGCTACACCTTC
clone_size: many; j_call: TRBJ2-7; v_call: TRBV2; d_call: -; cdr3_aa: CASSDRAGAEQYF; cdr3_nt: TGTGCCAGCAGTGATAGGGCCGGAGCGGAGCAGTACTTC
clone_size: -; j_call: TRBJ1-1; v_call: TRBV12-3/TRBV12-4; d_call: TRBD1; cdr3_aa: CASSAPGQPYTEAFF; cdr3_nt: TGTGCCAGCAGTGCCCCGGGACAGCCTTACACTGAAGCTTTCTTT
clone_size: many; j_call: TRBJ1-5; v_call: TRBV20-1; d_call: -; cdr3_aa: CSARDPLGLSNQPQHF; cdr3_nt: TGCAGTGCTAGAGATCCATTAGGGCTGAGCAATCAGCCCCAGCATTTT
clone_size: few; j_call: TRBJ2-1; v_call: TRBV7-2; d_call: TRBD2; cdr3_aa: CASSLIGGGAYNEQFF; cdr3_nt: TGTGCCAGCAGCTTAATCGGGGGGGGCGCCTACAATGAGCAGTTCTTC
clone_size: many; j_call: TRBJ1-1; v_call: TRBV12-3/TRBV12-4; d_call: -; cdr3_aa: CASSFQGRNTEAFF; cdr3_nt: TGTGCCAGCAGTTTTCAGGGGCGGAACACTGAAGCTTTCTTT
clone_size: many; j_call: TRBJ1-2; v_call: TRBV20-1; d_call: -; cdr3_aa: CSARDPVAVGYTF; cdr3_nt: TGCAGTGCTAGAGATCCTGTTGCCGTCGGCTACACCTTC
clone_size: -; j_call: TRBJ2-7; v_call: TRBV10-3; d_call: TRBD1; cdr3_aa: CATTRTGLSYEQYF; cdr3_nt: TGTGCCACCACGAGGACAGGCCTCTCCTACGAGCAGTACTTC
clone_size: many; j_call: TRBJ2-7; v_call: TRBV7-2; d_call: TRBD2; cdr3_aa: CASSLPLAVRYEQYF; cdr3_nt: TGTGCCAGCAGCTTACCACTAGCGGTCCGCTACGAGCAGTACTTC
clone_size: -; j_call: TRBJ2-4; v_call: TRBV27; d_call: TRBD1; cdr3_aa: CASSMGQGAAKNIQYF; cdr3_nt: TGTGCCAGCAGTATGGGACAGGGGGCAGCCAAAAACATTCAGTACTTC
clone_size: few; j_call: TRBJ2-1; v_call: TRBV5-1; d_call: TRBD1; cdr3_aa: CASSPLPGQYNEQFF; cdr3_nt: TGCGCCAGCAGCCCCCTACCGGGACAGTACAATGAGCAGTTCTTC
clone_size: -; j_call: TRBJ2-1; v_call: TRBV29-1; d_call: -; cdr3_aa: CSVPRTGSSYNEQFF; cdr3_nt: TGCAGCGTCCCCAGGACGGGAAGCTCCTACAATGAGCAGTTCTTC
clone_size: few; j_call: TRBJ2-7; v_call: TRBV29-1; d_call: TRBD1; cdr3_aa: CSVEPTGGTEAYEQYF; cdr3_nt: TGCAGCGTTGAACCGACAGGGGGCACGGAGGCCTACGAGCAGTACTTC
clone_size: -; j_call: TRBJ2-7; v_call: TRBV28; d_call: TRBD2; cdr3_aa: CASSPPSVAGLYEQYF; cdr3_nt: TGTGCCAGCAGTCCCCCCAGTGTAGCGGGACTCTACGAGCAGTACTTC
clone_size: many; j_call: TRBJ2-7; v_call: TRBV20-1; d_call: -; cdr3_aa: CSARVLASAYEQYF; cdr3_nt: TGCAGTGCTAGAGTACTAGCCAGTGCCTACGAGCAGTACTTC
clone_size: -; j_call: TRBJ1-2; v_call: TRBV12-3/TRBV12-4; d_call: TRBD1; cdr3_aa: CASSVSGQGINGYTF; cdr3_nt: TGTGCCAGCAGTGTATCGGGACAGGGGATAAATGGCTACACCTTC
clone_size: many; j_call: TRBJ1-2; v_call: TRBV12-3/TRBV12-4; d_call: -; cdr3_aa: CASSFYYGYTF; cdr3_nt: TGTGCCAGCAGTTTTTACTATGGCTACACCTTC
clone_size: many; j_call: TRBJ2-7; v_call: TRBV6-5; d_call: TRBD1; cdr3_aa: CASSLRDRVYEQYF; cdr3_nt: TGTGCCAGCAGTCTTCGGGACAGGGTTTACGAGCAGTACTTC
clone_size: -; j_call: TRBJ1-2; v_call: TRBV29-1; d_call: TRBD1; cdr3_aa: CSVGGGDRGNYGYTF; cdr3_nt: TGCAGCGTTGGGGGAGGGGACAGAGGAAACTATGGCTACACCTTC
clone_size: many; j_call: TRBJ2-7; v_call: TRBV27; d_call: TRBD1; cdr3_aa: CASSYRGHPYEQYF; cdr3_nt: TGTGCCAGCAGTTACAGGGGTCACCCCTACGAGCAGTACTTC
clone_size: -; j_call: TRBJ2-7; v_call: TRBV5-1; d_call: -; cdr3_aa: CASSLAVGASYEQYF; cdr3_nt: TGCGCCAGCAGCTTGGCGGTGGGCGCATCCTACGAGCAGTACTTC
clone_size: many; j_call: TRBJ2-3; v_call: TRBV20-1; d_call: TRBD2; cdr3_aa: CSGGTSGTDTQYF; cdr3_nt: TGCAGTGGGGGTACTAGCGGCACAGATACGCAGTATTTT
clone_size: -; j_call: TRBJ1-1; v_call: TRBV10-3; d_call: -; cdr3_aa: CAISESGTLNTEAFF; cdr3_nt: TGTGCCATCAGTGAGTCGGGCACCCTGAACACTGAAGCTTTCTTT
clone_size: -; j_call: TRBJ2-5; v_call: TRBV11-2; d_call: TRBD2; cdr3_aa: CASRPKPGLGIETQYF; cdr3_nt: TGTGCCAGCAGACCCAAACCGGGACTAGGGATTGAGACCCAGTACTTC
clone_size: -; j_call: TRBJ1-5; v_call: TRBV18; d_call: -; cdr3_aa: CASSPKGHSNQPQHF; cdr3_nt: TGTGCCAGCTCACCAAAAGGACATAGCAATCAGCCCCAGCATTTT
clone_size: many; j_call: TRBJ2-1; v_call: TRBV5-6; d_call: TRBD2; cdr3_aa: CASRAGYAFNEQFF; cdr3_nt: TGTGCCAGCAGAGCGGGGTACGCATTCAATGAGCAGTTCTTC
clone_size: -; j_call: TRBJ2-1; v_call: TRBV6-1; d_call: -; cdr3_aa: CASGLTQGSYNEQFF; cdr3_nt: TGTGCCAGCGGACTTACACAGGGCTCCTACAATGAGCAGTTCTTC
clone_size: few; j_call: TRBJ2-1; v_call: TRBV20-1; d_call: -; cdr3_aa: CSAQDNGRGVYNEQFF; cdr3_nt: TGCAGTGCTCAAGATAACGGGAGAGGGGTCTACAATGAGCAGTTCTTC
clone_size: many; j_call: TRBJ2-1; v_call: TRBV6-5; d_call: -; cdr3_aa: CASSSRGRRSSYNEQFF; cdr3_nt: TGTGCCAGCAGTTCGAGGGGACGTCGGAGCTCCTACAATGAGCAGTTCTTC
clone_size: -; j_call: TRBJ2-1; v_call: TRBV3-1; d_call: -; cdr3_aa: CASSLRLARINEQFF; cdr3_nt: TGTGCCAGCAGCCTCCGGCTAGCGCGTATCAATGAGCAGTTCTTC
clone_size: few; j_call: TRBJ1-5; v_call: TRBV7-2; d_call: TRBD1; cdr3_aa: CASSEGQGGQPQHF; cdr3_nt: TGTGCCAGCAGCGAGGGACAGGGGGGGCAGCCCCAGCATTTT
clone_size: many; j_call: TRBJ1-2; v_call: TRBV25-1; d_call: -; cdr3_aa: CASSETGLYGYTF; cdr3_nt: TGTGCCAGCAGTGAAACAGGACTTTATGGCTACACCTTC
clone_size: -; j_call: TRBJ1-1; v_call: TRBV20-1; d_call: -; cdr3_aa: CSANEPAQGYTEAFF; cdr3_nt: TGCAGTGCTAATGAGCCAGCTCAAGGGTACACTGAAGCTTTCTTT
clone_size: -; j_call: TRBJ2-3; v_call: TRBV29-1; d_call: TRBD1; cdr3_aa: CSVRTGIDTQYF; cdr3_nt: TGCAGCGTTCGGACAGGGATAGATACGCAGTATTTT
clone_size: -; j_call: TRBJ2-7; v_call: TRBV28; d_call: -; cdr3_aa: CASVGTLIYEQYF; cdr3_nt: TGTGCCAGCGTGGGGACACTTATCTACGAGCAGTACTTC
clone_size: few; j_call: TRBJ2-1; v_call: TRBV9; d_call: -; cdr3_aa: CASSVTPVEERVYNEQFF; cdr3_nt: TGTGCCAGCAGCGTAACCCCGGTTGAGGAGCGCGTATACAATGAGCAGTTCTTC
clone_size: few; j_call: TRBJ2-1; v_call: TRBV7-9; d_call: -; cdr3_aa: CASSLTLDVYNEQFF; cdr3_nt: TGTGCCAGCAGCTTAACCTTAGATGTCTACAATGAGCAGTTCTTC
clone_size: many; j_call: TRBJ2-5; v_call: TRBV29-1; d_call: -; cdr3_aa: CSVGRGAREETQYF; cdr3_nt: TGCAGCGTTGGTCGGGGGGCTCGGGAGGAGACCCAGTACTTC
clone_size: many; j_call: TRBJ2-5; v_call: TRBV4-2; d_call: -; cdr3_aa: CASSHKILSETQYF; cdr3_nt: TGTGCCAGCAGCCATAAGATTCTCTCAGAGACCCAGTACTTC
clone_size: -; j_call: TRBJ1-6; v_call: TRBV21-1; d_call: -; cdr3_aa: CASRTAYNSPLHF; cdr3_nt: TGTGCCAGCAGGACAGCCTATAATTCACCCCTCCACTTT
clone_size: many; j_call: TRBJ2-7; v_call: TRBV12-3/TRBV12-4; d_call: TRBD1; cdr3_aa: CASSLGTGPTF; cdr3_nt: TGTGCCAGCAGCCTCGGGACAGGGCCTACCTTC
clone_size: -; j_call: TRBJ2-7; v_call: TRBV20-1; d_call: TRBD1; cdr3_aa: CSARMPGQGYEQYF; cdr3_nt: TGCAGTGCTAGGATGCCGGGACAGGGCTACGAGCAGTACTTC
clone_size: -; j_call: TRBJ2-4; v_call: TRBV2; d_call: -; cdr3_aa: CASSEFLTTQDIQYF; cdr3_nt: TGTGCCAGCAGTGAATTCTTAACGACCCAGGACATTCAGTACTTC
clone_size: few; j_call: TRBJ2-1; v_call: TRBV29-1; d_call: -; cdr3_aa: CSVEPDRNEQFF; cdr3_nt: TGCAGCGTTGAGCCGGACCGTAATGAGCAGTTCTTC
clone_size: many; j_call: TRBJ2-7; v_call: TRBV15; d_call: -; cdr3_aa: CATSRDRSSYEQYF; cdr3_nt: TGTGCCACCAGCAGAGATAGGAGCTCCTACGAGCAGTACTTC
clone_size: -; j_call: TRBJ2-2; v_call: TRBV12-3/TRBV12-4; d_call: -; cdr3_aa: CASSFSGYTGELFF; cdr3_nt: TGTGCCAGCAGTTTTAGCGGATACACCGGGGAGCTGTTTTTT
clone_size: few; j_call: TRBJ2-7; v_call: TRBV7-9; d_call: -; cdr3_aa: CASSLLLGGGYEQYF; cdr3_nt: TGTGCCAGCAGCTTACTATTGGGAGGGGGCTACGAGCAGTACTTC
clone_size: -; j_call: TRBJ2-5; v_call: TRBV5-1; d_call: -; cdr3_aa: CASSFGGLLWETQYF; cdr3_nt: TGCGCCAGCAGCTTTGGAGGGCTGCTGTGGGAGACCCAGTACTTC